The present entry profiles one TCR beta chain with its context. Its antigen is still unknown. Repertoires were generated with immunoSEQ multiplex PCR, while TCRdb's copy carries only in-frame clones and drops some. The sample includes around 70,000 clones, roughly 78% of them seen just once. The data are from a study of T cell responses to AZD1222 COVID-19 vaccine. Findings and caveats of the study: Among AZD1222 vaccinees, only 5 to 7 were seropositive at baseline. Unmutated variant regions are reportedly targeted by nearly half of spike-specific TCRs. There were mostly white British donors and more females than males, and clonal diversity was possibly underestimated. After two AZD1222 doses, spike-specific TCR breadth and depth rose versus day 0.

CDR3 length: 15 amino acids. V gave up 4 bases and J gave up 4 bases; unmatched junction bases: 4. Germline CDR1 and CDR2: SGHAT and FQNNGV. The sequencing used peripheral blood, collected on day 0 of MenACWY control vaccination. The clonotype comes from an adult in good health. The rearrangement uses TRBV11-2 and TRBJ2-1; 10 bases agree with TRBD1. Here the CDR3 DNA reads TGTGCCAGCAGCTCCCGGGACAGGGGTTACAATGAGCAGTTCTTC. It encodes CASSSRDRGYNEQFF.